One and the same sample provided the 6 T cell receptor beta chains below, sequenced in a study of blood T cells in healthy people across ages. Primed by a sample-barcoded 5' primer and a J-beta primer mix, a second PCR proceeded for roughly 6 to 12 cycles. TCRdb re-called the 5' RACE reads through MiXCR, storing one row per CDR3 protein. The repertoire holds over 700,000 distinct CDR3 sequences, with about 55% as singletons. The sample comprised blood. The receptor set was obtained from a man older than 75 in good health.

This clonotype has more than one count but fewer than ten. V and J are TRBV5-1 and TRBJ2-3; D is undetermined. Trimming removed 3 bases at V and 0 bases at J, with 14 bases between. Germline V CDR1 and CDR2: SGHRS, YFSETQ. The CDR3 is 16 amino acids. In DNA form, the CDR3 reads TGCGCCAGCAGCTATTCTTCCTTCCGCAGCACAGATACGCAGTATTTT. Translated: CASSYSSFRSTDTQYF.

The chain carries TRBV7-9 and TRBJ2-5, with 14 bases identical to TRBD2. Germline loops: CDR1 SEHNR, CDR2 FQNEAQ (reference sequence). The junction had 7 bases not matched to a gene; V was cut back by 5 bases and J by 5 bases. The CDR3 contains 16 residues. For the CDR3, the DNA is TGTGCCAGCAGCCTCGGACTAGCGGGAGGTTGGGAGACCCAGTACTTC. Its protein product is CASSLGLAGGWETQYF.

Only a few counts were recorded for this clonotype. The J gene is TRBJ2-7, the V gene TRBV6-1, with TRBD2 identical over 11 bases. CDR3 length equals 17 residues. CDR1 and CDR2 (germline): MNHNS, SASEGT. J was trimmed by 0 bases and V by 5 bases; bases with no gene match: 9. CDR3 loop: CASSTSSSGGSSYEQYF. The CDR3 region has the DNA TGTGCCAGCAGTACCTCTTCTAGCGGGGGGAGCTCCTACGAGCAGTACTTC.

The chain joins TRBV28 to TRBJ2-7; 7 positions agree with TRBD1. Matching the DNA end better, TRBJ2-5 makes the J call doubtful. This CDR3 has 14 amino acids. Germline values: CDR1 MDHEN, CDR2 SYDVKM. This CDR3 reads CASSQDRVWETQYF. CDR3 in DNA: TGTGCCAGCAGTCAAGACAGGGTGTGGGAGACCCAGTACTTC.

The DNA of the CDR3 is TGTGCCAGCAGTCCCCGGGACGGAACCTACGAGCAGTACTTC. Translating it yields CASSPRDGTYEQYF. The chain employs TRBV12-3 or TRBV12-4 and TRBJ2-7; possibly TRBD1 or TRBD2 for D (5 bases each). CDR3 length: 14 residues. V was pared by 5 bases and J by 2 bases, with 13 bases between.

This chain joins TRBV6-4 and TRBJ2-7, with D possibly being TRBD2 (7 bases). The end of the DNA is better explained by TRBJ2-5, so the J call may be wrong. The germline V gene encodes CDR1 MRHNA and CDR2 SNTAGT. The CDR3 spans 15 residues. The CDR3, as DNA: TGTGCCAGCAGTGACGCGGGGGCGGTGTGTGAGACCCAGTACTTC. Its translation is CASSDAGAVCETQYF.